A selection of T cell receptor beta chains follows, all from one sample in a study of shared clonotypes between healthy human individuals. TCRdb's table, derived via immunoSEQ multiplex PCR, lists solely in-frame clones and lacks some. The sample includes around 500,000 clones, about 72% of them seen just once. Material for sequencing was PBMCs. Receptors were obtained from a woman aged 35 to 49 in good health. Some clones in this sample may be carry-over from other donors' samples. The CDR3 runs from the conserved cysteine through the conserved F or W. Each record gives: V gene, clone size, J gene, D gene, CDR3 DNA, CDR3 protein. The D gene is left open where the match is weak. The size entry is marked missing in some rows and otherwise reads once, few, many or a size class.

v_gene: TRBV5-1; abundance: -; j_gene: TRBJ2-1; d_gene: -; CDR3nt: TGCGCCAGCAGCCCGCTTTTTGGGGGTATAGGTGAGCAGTTCTTC; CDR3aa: CASSPLFGGIGEQFF
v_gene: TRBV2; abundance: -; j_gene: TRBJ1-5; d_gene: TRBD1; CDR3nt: TGTGCCAGCAGACAGGGGCCCCAACAGCCCCAGCATTTT; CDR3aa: CASRQGPQQPQHF
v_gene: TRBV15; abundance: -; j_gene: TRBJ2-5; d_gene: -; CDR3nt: TGTGCCACCAGCAGGGTAGGGTCGCAAGAGACCCAGTACTTC; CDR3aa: CATSRVGSQETQYF
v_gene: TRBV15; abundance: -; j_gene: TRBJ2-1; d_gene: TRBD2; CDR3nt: TGTGCCACCAGCAGAGGGTCGCCACTAGCGGGATCGGATGAGCAGTTCTTC; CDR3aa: CATSRGSPLAGSDEQFF
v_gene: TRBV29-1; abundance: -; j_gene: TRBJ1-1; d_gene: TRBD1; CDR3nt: TGCAGCGCCCAGGGACAGCTGAACACTGAAGCTTTCTTT; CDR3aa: CSAQGQLNTEAFF
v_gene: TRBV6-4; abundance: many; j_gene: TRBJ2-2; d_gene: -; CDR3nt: TGTGCCAGCAGTGACGAGGGAGAGGGCACCGGGGAGCTGTTTTTT; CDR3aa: CASSDEGEGTGELFF
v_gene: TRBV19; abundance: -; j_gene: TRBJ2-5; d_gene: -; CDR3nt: TGTGCCAGTAGTATAATGATGGGGAACAGGGAGACCCAGTACTTC; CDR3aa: CASSIMMGNRETQYF
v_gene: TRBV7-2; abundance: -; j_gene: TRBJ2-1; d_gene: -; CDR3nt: TGTGCCAGCAGCCCGGGGGGCTCTATGGATGAGCAGTTCTTC; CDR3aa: CASSPGGSMDEQFF
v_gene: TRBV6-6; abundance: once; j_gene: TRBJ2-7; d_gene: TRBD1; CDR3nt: TGTGCCAGCAGTTACGGGCAGGGGGCCTCCTACGAGCAGTACTTC; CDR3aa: CASSYGQGASYEQYF
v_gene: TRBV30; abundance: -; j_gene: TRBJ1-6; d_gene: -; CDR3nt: TGTGCCTGGAGCCCTGGGGACTCACCCCTCCACTTT; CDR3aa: CAWSPGDSPLHF
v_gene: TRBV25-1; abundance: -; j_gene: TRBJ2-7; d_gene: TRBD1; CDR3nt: TGTGCCAGCAGTGAATGGGGACAGGGTGAGGGGGAGCAGTACTTC; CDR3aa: CASSEWGQGEGEQYF
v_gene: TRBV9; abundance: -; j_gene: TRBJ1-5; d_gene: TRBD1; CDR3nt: TGTGCCAGCAGCGGGACAGGGACTAATCAGCCCCAGCATTTT; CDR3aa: CASSGTGTNQPQHF
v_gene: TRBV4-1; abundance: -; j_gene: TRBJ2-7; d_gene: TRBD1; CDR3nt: TGCGCCAGCAGCCAAGCGCGGGACAGGGACTACGAGCAGTACTTC; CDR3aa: CASSQARDRDYEQYF
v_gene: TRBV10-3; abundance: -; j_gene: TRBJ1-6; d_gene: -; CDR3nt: TGTGCCATCTCCGACCAGGGCGGGTCACCCCTCCACTTT; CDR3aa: CAISDQGGSPLHF
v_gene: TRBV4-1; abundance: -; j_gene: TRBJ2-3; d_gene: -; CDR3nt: TGCGCCAGCAGCCGGGTGGGGGTTGAGCGGATGATTAACACAGATACGCAGTATTTT; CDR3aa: CASSRVGVERMINTDTQYF
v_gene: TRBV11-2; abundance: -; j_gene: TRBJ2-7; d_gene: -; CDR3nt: TGTGCCAGCAGCACCTTTAGCCCGGGACTTTCCTACGAGCAGTACTTC; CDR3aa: CASSTFSPGLSYEQYF
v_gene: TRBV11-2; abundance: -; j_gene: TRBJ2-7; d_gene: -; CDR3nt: TGTGCCAGCAGCTTAGCGAATTCGGACGAGCAGTACTTC; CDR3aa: CASSLANSDEQYF
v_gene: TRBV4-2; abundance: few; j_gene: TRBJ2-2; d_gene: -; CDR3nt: TGTGCCAGCAGCCAAGTTAGGGGGGCAGCGAACACCGGGGAGCTGTTTTTT; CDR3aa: CASSQVRGAANTGELFF
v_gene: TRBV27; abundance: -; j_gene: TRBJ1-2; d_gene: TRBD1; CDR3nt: TGTGCCAGCAGCCCGGGACAGGGGGCCAATGGCTACACCTTC; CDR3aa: CASSPGQGANGYTF
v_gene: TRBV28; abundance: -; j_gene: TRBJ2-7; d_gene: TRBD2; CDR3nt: TGTGCCAGCAGTTTAGCGGGAGAGTACGAGCAGTACTTC; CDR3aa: CASSLAGEYEQYF
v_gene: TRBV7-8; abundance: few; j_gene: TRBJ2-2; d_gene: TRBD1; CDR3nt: TGTGCCAGCAGCTCGGAGGGACAGGGGATGATCACCGGGGAGCTGTTTTTT; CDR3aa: CASSSEGQGMITGELFF
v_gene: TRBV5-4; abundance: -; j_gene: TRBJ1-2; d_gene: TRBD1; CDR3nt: TGTGCCAGCAGCTTCATTGATACCGGGACAGGGGTTGGCTACACCTTC; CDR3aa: CASSFIDTGTGVGYTF
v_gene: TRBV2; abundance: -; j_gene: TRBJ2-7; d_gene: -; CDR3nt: TGTGCCAGCAGGCCCCCTCAAACATCCTACGAGCAGTACTTC; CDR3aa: CASRPPQTSYEQYF
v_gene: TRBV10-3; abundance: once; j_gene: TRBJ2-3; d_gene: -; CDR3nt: TGTGCCATCACTAGGGAAAGCACAGATACGCAGTATTTT; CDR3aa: CAITRESTDTQYF
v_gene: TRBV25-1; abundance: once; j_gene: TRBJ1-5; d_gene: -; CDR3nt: TGTGCCAGCCAACAGGGAAATAGCAATCAGCCCCAGCATTTT; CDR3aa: CASQQGNSNQPQHF
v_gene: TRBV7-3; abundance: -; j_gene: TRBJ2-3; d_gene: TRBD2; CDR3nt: TGTGCCAGCAGCCCGCGGGCGGGAGGTGACACAGATACGCAGTATTTT; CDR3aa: CASSPRAGGDTDTQYF
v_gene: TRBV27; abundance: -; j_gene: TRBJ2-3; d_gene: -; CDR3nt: TGTGCCAGCAGTGTAGGGAGCCCAGATACGCAGTATTTT; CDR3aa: CASSVGSPDTQYF
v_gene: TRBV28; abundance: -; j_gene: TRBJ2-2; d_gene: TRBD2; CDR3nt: TGTGCCAGCAGCCGTCCTAGCGGAATAAACACCGGGGAGCTGTTTTTT; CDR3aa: CASSRPSGINTGELFF
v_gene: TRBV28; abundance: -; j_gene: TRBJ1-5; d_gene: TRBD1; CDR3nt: TGTGCCAGCACAAGGGCGGGACAGGTCAATCAGCCCCAGCATTTT; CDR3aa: CASTRAGQVNQPQHF
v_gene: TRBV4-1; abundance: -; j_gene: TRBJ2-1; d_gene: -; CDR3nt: TGCGCCAGCAGCCAAGTGGAGCGGGCGAGCTCCTACAATGAGCAGTTCTTC; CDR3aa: CASSQVERASSYNEQFF
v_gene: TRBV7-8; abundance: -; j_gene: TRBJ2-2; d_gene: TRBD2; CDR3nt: TGTGCCAGCAGCTTAAACGGCGGGAGAAACACCGGGGAGCTGTTTTTT; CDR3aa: CASSLNGGRNTGELFF
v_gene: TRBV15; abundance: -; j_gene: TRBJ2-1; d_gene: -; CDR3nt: TGTGCCACCAGCAGAGGGGTAGTATCAGCACATGAGCAGTTCTTC; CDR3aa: CATSRGVVSAHEQFF
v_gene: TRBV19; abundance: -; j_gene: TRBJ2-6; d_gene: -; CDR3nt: TGTGCCACCGCGTTACTGATCTCTGGGGCCAACGTCCTGACTTTC; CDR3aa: CATALLISGANVLTF
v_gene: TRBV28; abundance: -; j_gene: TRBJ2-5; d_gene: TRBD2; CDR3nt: TGTGCCAGCTTGGGGGCTAGCGGGGGCTTGGAGACCCAGTACTTC; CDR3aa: CASLGASGGLETQYF
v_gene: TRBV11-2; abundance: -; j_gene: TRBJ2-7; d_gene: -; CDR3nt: TGTGCCAGCAGCTTAGACGGAACCTACTACGAGCAGTACTTC; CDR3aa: CASSLDGTYYEQYF
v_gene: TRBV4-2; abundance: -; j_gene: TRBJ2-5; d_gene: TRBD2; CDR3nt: TGTGCCAGCAGCCAAGGGACTAGCAGACAAGAGACCCAGTACTTC; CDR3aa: CASSQGTSRQETQYF
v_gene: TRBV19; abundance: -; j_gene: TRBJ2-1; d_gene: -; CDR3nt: TGTGCCAGTAGTAACAATGAGCAGTTCTTC; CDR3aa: CASSNNEQFF
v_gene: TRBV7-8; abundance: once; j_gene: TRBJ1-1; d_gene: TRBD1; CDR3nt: TGTGCCAGCAGCCAAAACGGACAGGGTGGTGCTTTCTTT; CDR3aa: CASSQNGQGGAFF
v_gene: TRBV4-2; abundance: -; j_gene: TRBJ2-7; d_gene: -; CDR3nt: TGTGCCAGCAGCGAATCCGGGACAAGATCATACGAGCAGTACTTC; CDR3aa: CASSESGTRSYEQYF
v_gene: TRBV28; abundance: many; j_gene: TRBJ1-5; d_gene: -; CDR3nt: TGTGCCAGCAGTTGGGATAGCAATCAGCCCCAGCATTTT; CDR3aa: CASSWDSNQPQHF
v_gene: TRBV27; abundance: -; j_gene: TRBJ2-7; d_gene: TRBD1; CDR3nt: TGTGCCAGCCCTCACAGGGACAGGGACTACGAGCAGTACTTC; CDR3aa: CASPHRDRDYEQYF
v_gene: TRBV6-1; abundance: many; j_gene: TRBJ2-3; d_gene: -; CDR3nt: TGTGCCAGCAGATGGCGGGTTTCCACAGATACGCAGTATTTT; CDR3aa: CASRWRVSTDTQYF
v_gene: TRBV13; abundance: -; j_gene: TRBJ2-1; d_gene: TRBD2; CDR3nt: TGTGCCAGCAGCCCCGGACTAGCGGGGTCCCCCCATGAGCAGTTCTTC; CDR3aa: CASSPGLAGSPHEQFF
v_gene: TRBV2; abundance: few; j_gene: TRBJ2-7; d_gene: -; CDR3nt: TGTGCCAGCAGTGCGGTAGGGGATTACGAGCAGTACTTC; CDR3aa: CASSAVGDYEQYF
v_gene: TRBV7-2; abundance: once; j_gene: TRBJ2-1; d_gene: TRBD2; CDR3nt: TGTGCCAGCAGCTTAGGGGCGGGACTAGATACCAATGAGCAGTTCTTC; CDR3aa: CASSLGAGLDTNEQFF